This T cell receptor beta chain was sequenced during a study of monozygotic twins with inflammatory bowel disease. The CDR3 loop spans 15 amino acids. Germline values: CDR1 SGHKS, CDR2 YYEKEE (reference sequence). TCRdb reanalyzed the 5' RACE reads and collapses them to one entry per CDR3 protein, without DNA. In total, the table holds approximately 330,000 distinct CDR3 sequences. Whole-blood total RNA was extracted without T cell sorting. The chain carries TRBV5-5 and TRBJ2-7; TCRdb returns TRBD2, unconfirmable since there is no DNA. The receptor's source is a human donor with ulcerative colitis or Crohn's disease, or a healthy co-twin of an affected twin (not recorded which). Sample: blood. The CDR3 reads CASSLLAGGSYEQYF.